A single sample is the source of the 30 T cell receptor beta chains below, sequenced in a study of blood T cell repertoires in COVID-19. Produced via immunoSEQ multiplex PCR; TCRdb's table is partial and in-frame only. The sample has some 76,000 clones, around 80% seen once. The sample was peripheral blood. All receptors derive from a woman aged 55 to 70 with acute or convalescent COVID-19.

The chain has TRBV29-1 and TRBJ2-1; unclear D gene. From germline, CDR1 is SQVTM and CDR2 ANQGSEA. The CDR3 is 11 amino acids. The ends were cut back, 3 bases at V and 7 bases at J, with 7 bases in the middle. The CDR3: CSVDGVNEQFF. CDR3 nucleotides: TGCAGCGTTGACGGTGTGAATGAGCAGTTCTTC.

The chain combines TRBV25-1 with TRBJ1-2; maybe TRBD1 (6 bases). There are 14 residues in the CDR3. The V and J ends lost 2 bases and 4 bases respectively, with 11 bases between them. CDR1 MGHDK and CDR2 SYGVNS come from the germline V gene. CDR3 protein: CASSETGSGYGYTF. The CDR3 nucleotides are TGTGCCAGCAGTGAAACAGGGTCGGGCTATGGCTACACCTTC.

The CDR3 nucleotides are TGTGCCACCAGTGATAAACCCTCAGGGGTTGCTTTCTTT. Translation gives CATSDKPSGVAFF. The chain couples TRBV24-1 to TRBJ1-1; tentatively, D is TRBD1 (6 bases). The CDR3 has 13 residues. V was trimmed by 3 bases and J by 11 bases, leaving 15 bases between them. Germline CDR1 reads KGHDR; CDR2 reads SFDVKD.

This clone was recorded a few times. The CDR3 loop reads CASSGAGGTDTQYF. The CDR3 DNA is TGTGCCAGCAGCGGAGCGGGTGGCACAGATACGCAGTATTTT. The chain links TRBV6-5 to TRBJ2-3; a possible D gene is TRBD2 (6 bases). Trimming shortened V by 6 bases and J by 1 base, and 11 bases separated the two germline ends. This CDR3 contains 14 residues. CDR1 is MNHEY, CDR2 SVGAGI, per germline.

The chain employs TRBV24-1 and TRBJ1-3; D call uncertain. Trimming took off 1 base at V and 4 bases at J, with 16 bases between the two ends. There are 17 residues in the CDR3. Germline loops: CDR1 KGHDR, CDR2 SFDVKD. This CDR3 is CATSDFQIVVLGNTIYF. The CDR3 nucleotides read TGTGCCACCAGTGATTTTCAGATCGTGGTCCTGGGAAACACCATATATTTT.

The chain is built from TRBV30 and TRBJ1-1; maybe TRBD1 (6 bases). Trimming pared 2 bases from V and 2 bases from J, leaving 9 bases between. The CDR3 spans 13 residues. CDR1 and CDR2 from the germline V gene are GTSNPN and SVGIG (reference sequence). This CDR3 reads CAWSLDRNTEAFF. CDR3 nucleotide sequence: TGTGCCTGGAGTTTGGACAGAAACACTGAAGCTTTCTTT.

V usage is TRBV6-5 and J usage is TRBJ1-1; D possibly corresponds to TRBD1 (6 bases). V dropped 9 bases and J dropped 5 bases, with 13 bases sitting between them. Germline lookup yields CDR1 MNHEY and CDR2 SVGAGI. The CDR3 runs 12 residues. In DNA, the CDR3 is TGTGCCAGTAACCGGGACATAACTGAAGCTTTCTTT. Amino acids: CASNRDITEAFF.

The chain combines TRBV5-6 with TRBJ1-1; 7 bases map to TRBD1. From germline, CDR1 is SGHDT and CDR2 YYEEEE. J lost 2 bases, V lost 3 bases, and 7 bases had no gene match. The CDR3 covers 15 residues. CDR3 DNA sequence: TGTGCCAGCAGCTACCGGGGACAGATTAACACTGAAGCTTTCTTT. It encodes CASSYRGQINTEAFF.

This chain connects TRBV6-5 to TRBJ1-4; the match to TRBD1 covers 11 bases. The CDR3 extends over 15 amino acids. CDR1 is MNHEY, CDR2 SVGAGI, per germline. V was clipped by 7 bases and J by 3 bases; unmatched bases: 4. CDR3 residues: CASMRTGGSNEKLFF. The DNA of the CDR3 is TGTGCCAGCATGCGGACAGGGGGCTCTAATGAAAAACTGTTTTTT.

The chain combines TRBV18 with TRBJ2-4, with 9 bases aligning to TRBD1. In germline, CDR1 is KGHSH, CDR2 LQKENI. This CDR3 is built from 17 residues. After removal of 0 bases from V and 0 bases from J, the junction contained 3 bases not matched to a gene. The CDR3 DNA follows: TGTGCCAGCTCACCACCCGAGGGACAGGGAGCCAAAAACATTCAGTACTTC. It is translated as CASSPPEGQGAKNIQYF.

This clone was counted between two and nine times. The chain links TRBV5-8 to TRBJ2-7; 10 bases match TRBD1. Germline-derived CDR1 and CDR2 are SGHTS and YDEGEE. V dropped 2 bases and J dropped 5; count of bases not matched to a gene: 10. The CDR3 sequence is 16 residues long. The CDR3 region has the DNA TGTGCCAGCAGCTTTGCCCGGGACAGGGGTAAGAACGAGCAGTACGTC. This codes for CASSFARDRGKNEQYV.

This chain links TRBV7-6 with TRBJ2-5; TRBD1 matches at 9 bases. The CDR3 runs to 16 residues. V dropped 1 base and J dropped 5; count of bases not matched to a gene: 8. Germline V gene data show CDR1 as SGHVS and CDR2 as FNYEAQ. CDR3 region: CASSLGPDRGRETQYF. Here the CDR3 DNA reads TGTGCCAGCAGCTTAGGGCCGGACAGGGGCCGGGAGACCCAGTACTTC. Complete variable domain (other parts from reference TRBV7-6 and TRBJ2-5): GAGVSQSPRYKVTKRGQDVALRCDPISGHVSLYWYRQALGQGPEFLTYFNYEAQQDKSGLPNDRFSAERPEGSISTLTIQRTEQRDSAMYRCASSLGPDRGRETQYFGPGTRLLVL.

This clone was counted once. The V and J genes are TRBV29-1 and TRBJ2-7, with D tentatively TRBD1 (6 bases). The CDR3 is 15 residues long. V was clipped by 3 bases and J by 0 bases, with 15 bases between them. CDR1 is SQVTM and CDR2 is ANQGSEA in the germline V gene. This chain's CDR3 is CSVEWQGLLSYEQYF. Written as DNA, the CDR3 is TGCAGCGTTGAGTGGCAGGGGCTTCTCTCCTACGAGCAGTACTTC.

CDR3 sequence: CASSLDNANTGELFF. The DNA of the CDR3 is TGTGCCAGCAGCTTGGACAACGCGAACACCGGGGAGCTGTTTTTT. The J gene is TRBJ2-2, the V gene TRBV7-7; D possibly corresponds to TRBD1 (5 bases). The CDR3 extends over 15 amino acids. Germline V CDR1 and CDR2: SSHAT, FNYEAQ (reference sequence). Trimming cost V 3 bases and J 0 bases, with 8 bases left between them.

This clone was found once. The gene calls are TRBV28 and TRBJ1-3, with 8 bases that match TRBD1. After removal of 3 bases from V and 5 bases from J, the junction contained 21 bases not matched to a gene. This CDR3 contains 20 residues. The germline CDR1 and CDR2 sequences are MDHEN and SYDVKM. The CDR3 spells CASSFNRGQGNRDLRNTIYF. Written as DNA, the CDR3 is TGTGCCAGCAGTTTTAACCGTGGACAGGGTAATAGGGATTTAAGAAACACCATATATTTT.

This chain links TRBV13 with TRBJ2-6, with 8 bases lining up with TRBD1. CDR1 is PRHDT and CDR2 is FYEKMQ in the germline V gene (reference sequence). V shed 4 bases, J shed 0 bases, and the junction held 5 bases outside the gene matches. The CDR3 is 17 amino acids. CDR3 DNA: TGTGCCAGCAGCTGGGACAGGTGGCCCTCTGGGGCCAACGTCCTGACTTTC. Amino acids: CASSWDRWPSGANVLTF.

The V gene is TRBV5-4, the J gene TRBJ1-2; weak D call: TRBD1 (5 bases). This CDR3 is 15 amino acids long. Trimming removed 4 bases at V and 4 bases at J, with 17 bases between. Germline CDR1 is SGHNT and CDR2 is YYREEE (reference sequence). The CDR3 loop is CASSPQNQGSYGYTF. The CDR3 bases are TGTGCCAGCAGCCCTCAGAACCAGGGTAGCTATGGCTACACCTTC.

The chain joins TRBV7-2 to TRBJ1-4, with a possible D match to TRBD1 (6 bases). V lost 6 bases and J 0 bases, leaving 11 bases between the germline ends. Germline V gene sequence: CDR1 SGHTA, CDR2 FQGNSA. There are 15 residues in the CDR3. The CDR3, as DNA: TGTGCCAGCAGGCCACAGGGTACAACTAATGAAAAACTGTTTTTT. It translates to CASRPQGTTNEKLFF.

The J gene is TRBJ2-7, the V gene TRBV3-1 (or the pseudogene TRBV3-2), with TRBD2 identical over 9 bases. Germline V gene data show CDR1 as LGHDT and CDR2 as YNNKEL (reference sequence). The CDR3 loop spans 15 amino acids. V dropped 1 base and J dropped 1; count of bases not matched to a gene: 2. CDR3 loop: CASSQGGLASYEQYF. The CDR3 DNA reads as TGTGCCAGCAGCCAAGGGGGACTAGCTTCCTACGAGCAGTACTTC.

The chain couples TRBV5-5 to TRBJ2-7, with 7 positions matching TRBD1. This CDR3 is built from 14 residues. The J segment lost 3 bases and the V segment lost 2 bases, leaving 5 bases of the junction unmatched. Germline lookup yields CDR1 SGHKS and CDR2 YYEKEE (reference sequence). CDR3 loop: CASSLFDRDYEQYF. CDR3 in DNA: TGTGCCAGCAGCTTATTCGACAGGGACTACGAGCAGTACTTC.

For the CDR3, the DNA is TGTGCCAGCAACCTACGACAGGGCAGGGGTCAGCCCCAGCATTTT. As protein: CASNLRQGRGQPQHF. The chain recombines TRBV7-2 with TRBJ1-5, with 7 nucleotides matching TRBD1. Germline CDR1 is SGHTA and CDR2 is FQGNSA. The CDR3 extends over 15 amino acids. Germline trimming cut 7 bases from V and 6 bases from J; bases unmatched to any gene: 12.

V gene TRBV6-5 combines with J gene TRBJ2-7; 7 bases match TRBD2. Unmatched junction bases numbered 10, after V lost 6 bases and J lost 5 bases. Germline loops: CDR1 MNHEY, CDR2 SVGAGI. The length of the CDR3 is 14 residues. CDR3: CASSSGDLAHEQYV. The DNA for the CDR3 is TGTGCCAGCAGCAGCGGGGACCTAGCGCACGAGCAGTACGTC.

This clone has just a few counts. V gene TRBV6-5 combines with J gene TRBJ2-2; TRBD2 aligns across 8 bases. V lost 8 bases to trimming and J lost 4 bases; unmatched junction nucleotides: 3. CDR1 is MNHEY, CDR2 SVGAGI, per germline. CDR3 length equals 13 residues. CDR3 in amino acids: CASYRGGTGELFF. In DNA form, the CDR3 reads TGTGCCAGCTACCGGGGGGGCACCGGGGAGCTGTTTTTT.

The chain links TRBV29-1 to TRBJ2-7; D might be TRBD1 (5 bases). Trimming removed 3 bases at V and 2 bases at J, with 17 bases between. In germline, CDR1 is SQVTM, CDR2 ANQGSEA. The CDR3 length is 15 residues. CDR3 sequence: CSVDLRAGNAYEQYF. CDR3 DNA sequence: TGCAGCGTTGATCTCCGCGCAGGGAACGCCTACGAGCAGTACTTC.

The chain uses TRBV2 and TRBJ1-5; D perhaps matches TRBD1 (5 bases). V dropped 5 bases and J dropped 6 bases, with 11 bases sitting between them. Germline values: CDR1 SNHLY, CDR2 FYNNEI. The CDR3 extends over 13 amino acids. As DNA, the CDR3 is TGTGCCAGCAGTATGCAGGGAGGTCAGCCCCAGCATTTT. Protein product: CASSMQGGQPQHF.

The table lists this clone with a count of one. One junction end disagrees with the germline gene, perhaps due to a read error. This chain joins TRBV5-1 and TRBJ1-6; D unresolved. The CDR3 sequence is 15 residues long. CDR1 and CDR2 from the germline V gene are SGHRS and YFSETQ. The CDR3 bases are TGCGCCAGCAGCTTGGTGGAGTTGCCCCTAGCTCCGTGGGACTTT. It encodes CASSLVELPLAPWDF.

The chain is built from TRBV28 and TRBJ2-7, with TRBD1 identical over 7 bases. This CDR3 has 14 amino acids. Germline CDR1 is MDHEN and CDR2 is SYDVKM. V lost 4 bases to trimming and J lost 4 bases; unmatched junction nucleotides: 7. The CDR3 loop reads CASSSWAGGYEQYF. The CDR3 coding sequence is TGTGCCAGCAGTTCCTGGGCAGGGGGTTACGAGCAGTACTTC.

The CDR3 reads CASSQEIFRDEKLFF. In nucleotides, the CDR3 is TGCGCCAGCAGCCAAGAAATTTTCAGGGATGAAAAACTGTTTTTT. The rearrangement links TRBV4-1 to TRBJ1-4; a possible D gene is TRBD1 (5 bases). V dropped 0 bases and J dropped 6 bases, with 11 bases sitting between them. This CDR3 contains 15 residues. From germline, CDR1 is MGHRA and CDR2 YSYEKL.

The V call is TRBV5-8, the J call TRBJ1-2, with TRBD1 identical over 9 bases. The CDR3 covers 15 residues. The germline CDR1 and CDR2 sequences are SGHTS and YDEGEE. Germline trimming cut 2 bases from V and 6 bases from J; bases unmatched to any gene: 8. The CDR3 spells CASSLQGASGDGYTF. The CDR3 DNA sequence: TGTGCCAGCAGCTTACAGGGGGCGTCAGGGGATGGCTACACCTTC.

The gene calls are TRBV9 and TRBJ1-4; possibly TRBD1 for D (6 bases). Germline-derived CDR1 and CDR2 are SGDLS and YYNGEE. There are 14 residues in the CDR3. With 4 bases removed from V and 4 bases from J, the gap between germline ends came to 11 bases. For the CDR3, the DNA is TGTGCCAGCAGCCCACAGGGATATAATGAAAAACTGTTTTTT. The encoded protein is CASSPQGYNEKLFF. The complete variable domain, with remaining parts taken from reference TRBV9 and TRBJ1-4, reads DSGVTQTPKHLITATGQRVTLRCSPRSGDLSVYWYQQSLDQGLQFLIQYYNGEERAKGNILERFSAQQFPDLHSELNLSSLELGDSALYFCASSPQGYNEKLFFGSGTQLSVL.